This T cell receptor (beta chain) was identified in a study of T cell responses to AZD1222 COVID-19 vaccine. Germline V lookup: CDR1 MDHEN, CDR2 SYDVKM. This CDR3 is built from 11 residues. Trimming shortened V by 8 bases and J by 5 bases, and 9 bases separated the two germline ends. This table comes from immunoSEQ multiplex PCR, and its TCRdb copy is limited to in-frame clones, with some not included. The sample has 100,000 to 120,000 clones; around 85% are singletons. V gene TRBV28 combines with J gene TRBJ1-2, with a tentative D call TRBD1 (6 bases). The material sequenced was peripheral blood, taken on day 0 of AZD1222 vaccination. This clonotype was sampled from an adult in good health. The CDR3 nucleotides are TGTGCCAGCCTCACAGGGTATGGCTACACCTTC. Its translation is CASLTGYGYTF.